The clone carrying this T cell receptor beta chain has a single count. Germline-derived CDR1 and CDR2 are SGHRS and YFSETQ. The CDR3 runs 18 residues. Trimming removed 3 bases from V and 0 bases from J; junction bases left unmatched: 13. The sample comes from a study of blood T cells in healthy people across ages. A J-beta primer mix and a sample-barcoded 5' primer were used in a second PCR of about 7 to 12 cycles. One entry per CDR3 protein results from TCRdb running MiXCR on the 5' RACE reads. Among over 1.5 million distinct CDR3 sequences listed, around 50% were seen once. This TCR came from a middle-aged woman in good health. The V and J genes are TRBV5-1 and TRBJ2-3; 7 nucleotides align to TRBD1. Sequenced input: blood. The CDR3 DNA reads TGCGCCAGCAGCTACGACAGTACAGGGGTTGGGAGCACAGATACGCAGTATTTT. Its protein is CASSYDSTGVGSTDTQYF.